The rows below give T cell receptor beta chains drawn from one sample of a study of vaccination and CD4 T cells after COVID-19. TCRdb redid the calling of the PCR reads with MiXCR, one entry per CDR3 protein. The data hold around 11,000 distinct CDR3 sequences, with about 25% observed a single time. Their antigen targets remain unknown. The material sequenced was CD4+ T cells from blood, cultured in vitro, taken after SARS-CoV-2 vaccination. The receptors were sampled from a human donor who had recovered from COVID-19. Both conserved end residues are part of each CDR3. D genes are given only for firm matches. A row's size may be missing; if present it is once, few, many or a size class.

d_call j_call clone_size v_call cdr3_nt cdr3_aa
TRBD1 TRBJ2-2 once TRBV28 TGTGCCAGCAGTTTATCCGGACAGGGTTCCGGGGAGCTGTTTTTT CASSLSGQGSGELFF
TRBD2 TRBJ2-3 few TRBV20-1 TGCAGTGCCGACGAAAAACCTAGCGGGAGGGCCTATACGCAGTATTTT CSADEKPSGRAYTQYF
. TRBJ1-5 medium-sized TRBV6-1 TGTGCCAGCAGTGCATATAGCAATCAGCCCCAGCATTTT CASSAYSNQPQHF
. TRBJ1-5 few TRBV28 TGTGCCAGCAGTAAGAATCAGCCCCAGCATTTT CASSKNQPQHF
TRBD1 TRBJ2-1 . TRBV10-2 TGCGCCACCACAGGGGAAAATGAGCAGTTCTTC CATTGENEQFF
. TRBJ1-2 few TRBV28 TGTGCCAGCACCCCGTCGACCGGGACGGGGGGTGGGTATGGCTACACCTTC CASTPSTGTGGGYGYTF
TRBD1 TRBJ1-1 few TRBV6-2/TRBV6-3 TGTGCCAGCAGTACCCCGGACAGGCCAGTTGGCATAGCTTTCTTT CASSTPDRPVGIAFF
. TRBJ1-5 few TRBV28 TGTGCCAGCATGACGAATAGCAATCAGCCCCAGCATTTT CASMTNSNQPQHF
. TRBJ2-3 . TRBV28 TGTGCCAGCAGCCCTCCTCCTGGGGGCTATACGCAGTATTTT CASSPPPGGYTQYF
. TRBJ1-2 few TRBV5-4 TGTGCCAGCAGCTTGGCTCAAGGGATGGGAGGCTACACCTTC CASSLAQGMGGYTF
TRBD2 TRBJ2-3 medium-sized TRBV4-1 TGCGCCAGCAGCCAAGATCGGAGCGGGAGTGCGCAGTATTTT CASSQDRSGSAQYF
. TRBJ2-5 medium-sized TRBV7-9 TGTGCCAGCAGCTTAGTTTCATGGGGGGTTCAAGAGACCCAGTACTTC CASSLVSWGVQETQYF
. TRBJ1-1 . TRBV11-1 TGTGCCAGCAGCTTTTCAGTTGCGGACACTGAAGCTTTCTTT CASSFSVADTEAFF
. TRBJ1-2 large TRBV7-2 TGTGCCAGCAGCTTAGGGCCCTCGCGGAGGACCTATGGCTACACCTTC CASSLGPSRRTYGYTF
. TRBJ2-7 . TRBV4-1 TGCGCCAGCAGCCAAGATGAGCAGTACTCCTACGAGCAGTACTTC CASSQDEQYSYEQYF
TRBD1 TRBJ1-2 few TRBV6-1 TGTGCCAGCAGCGCGGGACAGGGGAACTATGGCTACACCTTC CASSAGQGNYGYTF
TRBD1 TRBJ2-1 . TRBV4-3 TGCGCCAGCAGCCAAGAACTCCCACAGGGGATCGGCTCCTACAATGAGCAGTTCTTC CASSQELPQGIGSYNEQFF
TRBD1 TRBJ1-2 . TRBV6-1 TGTGCCAGCAGAAAAGGACAGGGAGGGGGGAGCTATGGCTACACCTTC CASRKGQGGGSYGYTF
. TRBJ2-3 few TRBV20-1 TGCAGTGGTAGTCAAAGCACAGATACGCAGTATTTT CSGSQSTDTQYF
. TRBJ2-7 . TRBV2 TGTGCCAGCAGGGGGGTCCAAAAACTCTACGAGCAGTACTTC CASRGVQKLYEQYF
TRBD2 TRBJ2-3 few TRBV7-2 TGTGCCAGCAGCCCTCGGACTAGCCCCTCGTCAAATACGCAGTATTTT CASSPRTSPSSNTQYF
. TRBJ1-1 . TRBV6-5 TGTGCCAGCAGTTACGCAGGGTGGAAGAACACTGAAGCTTTCTTT CASSYAGWKNTEAFF
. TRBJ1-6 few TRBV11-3 TGTGCCAGCAGCCCGAAGCGCCCAGGTGCAAATTCACCCCTCCACTTT CASSPKRPGANSPLHF
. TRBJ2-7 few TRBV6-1 TGTGCCAGCCACCGGGACACCCTTTCCTACGAGCAGTACTTC CASHRDTLSYEQYF
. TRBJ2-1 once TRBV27 TGTGCCAGCAGCTCTCATGAGAGCTCCTACAATGGGCAGTTCTTC CASSSHESSYNGQFF
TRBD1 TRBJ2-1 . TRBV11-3 TGTGCCAGCAGCTTGGCCCGTGGGACAGGCAATGAGCAGTTCTTC CASSLARGTGNEQFF
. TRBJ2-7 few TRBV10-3 TGTGCCATCAGTGAGTCGACCAATGGGATATACGAGCAGTACTTC CAISESTNGIYEQYF
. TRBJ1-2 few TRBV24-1 TGTGCCACCAGTGATTCCTATGGCTACACCTTC CATSDSYGYTF
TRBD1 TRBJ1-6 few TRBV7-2 TGTGCCAGCAGCTTAGCGACAGGGCTCATGTCACCCCTCCACTTT CASSLATGLMSPLHF
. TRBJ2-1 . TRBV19 TGTGCCAGTAGTAGCCCCGGACGGAGCAATGAGCAGTTCTTC CASSSPGRSNEQFF
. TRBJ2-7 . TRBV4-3 TGCGCCAGCAGCCAAGAGTATGGTCCCTCCTACGAGCAGTACTTC CASSQEYGPSYEQYF